Below, 12 T cell receptor beta chains from the same sample are listed, as sequenced in a study of T cell clonality in common variable immunodeficiency (dated by TCRdb to between 2015 and 2016). The investigation overall reported the following: CVID TCRbeta sequences reportedly showed fewer deletions and N-nucleotide insertions and lacked highly modified clones with 13 or more V deletions.

The antigens of these receptors remain unknown. Library creation used the immunoSEQ multiplex PCR assay. This is the immuneACCESS table as TCRdb keeps it, with only in-frame sequences that have V and J called. A part of the clones is gone; compared with another copy, unresolved V genes explain less than half, and the rest is unexplained. The data for this sample show nearly 20,000 clones, each detected more than once. The top ten clones comprise more than 2% of the sample. Material: peripheral blood mononuclear cells. These receptors all stem from a human donor with common variable immunodeficiency.

In its sample, this clone was seen many times. The read ends 3 residues before the CDR3 terminus; that terminus is restored from the germline J gene. The V and J genes are TRBV18 and TRBJ1-5, with 8 bases fitting TRBD1. This CDR3 region has 17 residues. V lost 2 bases and J lost 1; bases outside the gene matches: 7. In germline, CDR1 is KGHSH, CDR2 LQKENI. The sequenced part of the CDR3 DNA is TGTGCCAGCTCACCATCAACAGGGGGAGTGAGCAATCAGCCC. Protein: CASSPSTGGVSNQP. The CDR3 reads in full as CASSPSTGGVSNQPQHF. The entire variable domain, with the rest obtained from reference TRBV18 and TRBJ1-5, is as follows: NAGVMQNPRHLVRRRGQEARLRCSPMKGHSHVYWYRQLPEEGLKFMVYLQKENIIDESGMPKERFSAEFPKEGPSILRIQQVVRGDSAAYFCASSPSTGGVSNQPQHFGDGTRLSIL.

The table lists this clone with many counts. The read comes to an end 3 residues before the CDR3 does, leaving the germline J gene to fill in the end. The V gene is TRBV20-1, the J gene TRBJ2-5; TRBD1 matches 7 bases. This CDR3 has 17 amino acids. J gave up 5 bases and V 5 bases, and 20 bases lay outside the gene matches. Germline loops: CDR1 DFQATT, CDR2 SNEGSKA (reference sequence). The CDR3 is CSAQGYRGGDSRETQYF. CDR3 bases read: TGCAGTGCTCAAGGTTACAGGGGTGGGGACAGCCGGGAGACC.

This clone was picked up many times. The DNA ends 3 residues before the CDR3 does, and the rest of the CDR3 is filled in from the germline J gene. The chain recombines TRBV29-1 with TRBJ2-1, with a tentative D call TRBD2 (6 bases). Trimming took off 7 bases at V and 4 bases at J, with 14 bases between the two ends. The V gene's germline CDR1 is SQVTM and CDR2 ANQGSEA. The CDR3 spans 13 residues. The chain's CDR3 is CSDLGGPYNEQFF. The DNA read from the CDR3 is TGCAGCGATTTGGGGGGTCCATACAATGAG.

This clone was seen many times. Sequencing ends 3 residues short of the CDR3 end; the germline J gene provides the rest. The rearrangement joins TRBV6-1 to TRBJ2-7, with D perhaps matching TRBD1 (5 bases). Deletions cut 2 bases from V and 3 bases from J, with 11 bases between. The germline gives CDR1 MNHNS, CDR2 SASEGT. CDR3 length: 14 residues. The CDR3 protein is CASSEMGQGYEQYF. The sequenced CDR3 bases are TGTGCCAGCAGTGAAATGGGGCAGGGCTACGAG.

This clone was recorded many times. The read gets to within 3 residues of the CDR3 end, and the germline J gene fills in the rest. V gene TRBV20-1 combines with J gene TRBJ2-7; the match to TRBD2 covers 12 bases. The CDR3 consists of 15 residues. Germline assignment: CDR1 DFQATT and CDR2 SNEGSKA (reference sequence). Germline trimming cut 3 bases from V and 4 bases from J; bases unmatched to any gene: 7. CDR3 in amino acids: CSARASGRAWYEQYF. The covered CDR3 bases are TGCAGTGCTAGGGCTAGCGGGAGGGCCTGGTACGAG.

This clone showed up many times. The CDR3 region is CASSADTYNEQFF. CDR3 DNA (partial): TGTGCCAGCAGCGCGGACACATACAATGAG. The chain couples TRBV5-4 to TRBJ2-1, with TRBD1 as a possible D gene (5 bases). The CDR3 extends 3 residues past the end of the read, so its final part is completed from the germline J gene. Germline V gene data show CDR1 as SGHNT and CDR2 as YYREEE (reference sequence). The V and J ends lost 4 bases and 4 bases respectively, with 9 bases between them. The CDR3 has 13 residues.

The table lists this clone with a few counts. The read finishes 3 residues shy of the CDR3 end, and the germline J gene is used to complete it. J is TRBJ2-7 and V is TRBV6-4, with TRBD1 as a possible D gene (5 bases). In germline, CDR1 is MRHNA, CDR2 SNTAGT. Between the trimmed V and J ends, which lost 3 bases and 6 bases, there was a span of 12 bases. CDR3 length equals 13 residues. The sequenced CDR3 bases are TGTGCCAGCAGTGAAATCGCAGGGTCCGAG. Protein: CASSEIAGSE. The entire CDR3 protein reads CASSEIAGSEQYF.

This clone was seen repeatedly, ten times or more. CDR3 region: CASSSTLAGDTQYF. The DNA read from the CDR3 is TGTGCCAGCAGCTCAACCCTAGCGGGGGATACG. The chain has TRBV11-2 and TRBJ2-3, with 9 nucleotides matching TRBD2. The sequenced fragment ends 3 residues before the CDR3 boundary, so the rest is inferred from the germline J gene. The CDR3 is 14 amino acids. Per germline, CDR1 SGHAT and CDR2 FQNNGV. Trimming cost V 4 bases and J 6 bases; bases outside gene matches: 5.

This clone was found a few times. The read gets to within 3 residues of the CDR3 end, and the germline J gene fills in the rest. The chain is built from TRBV7-2 and TRBJ2-1; tentative D call: TRBD2 (5 bases). In germline, CDR1 is SGHTA, CDR2 FQGNSA. The CDR3 consists of 15 residues. V was shortened by 7 bases and J by 3 bases, with 16 bases between the two germline ends. CDR3 in amino acids: CASNARRAGYNEQFF. The covered CDR3 bases are TGTGCCAGCAACGCCCGGCGGGCCGGCTACAATGAG. Drawing the rest from reference TRBV7-2 and TRBJ2-1, the complete variable domain is GAGVSQSPSNKVTEKGKDVELRCDPISGHTALYWYRQSLGQGLEFLIYFQGNSAPDKSGLPSDRFSAERTGGSVSTLTIQRTQQEDSAVYLCASNARRAGYNEQFFGPGTRLTVL.

This clone was observed many times. The sequence runs out 3 residues before the end of the CDR3; the remainder is reconstructed from the germline J gene. The rearrangement uses TRBV18 and TRBJ2-5; D is uncertain. There are 12 residues in the CDR3. The V gene lost 2 bases and the J gene lost 5 bases, with 6 bases spanning the gap. Looked up from germline, CDR1 is KGHSH and CDR2 is LQKENI. CDR3 bases read: TGTGCCAGCTCACCAGTGCGGGAGACC. Protein product: CASSPVRET. Given in full, the CDR3 is CASSPVRETQYF.

The table lists this clone with many counts. The CDR3 end is not reached by the read, which stops 3 residues before it; the germline J gene fills it in. The gene calls are TRBV6-4 and TRBJ2-2, with D possibly matching TRBD1 (6 bases). V was cut by 6 bases and J by 5 bases, with 13 bases left in between. The germline V gene has CDR1 MRHNA and CDR2 SNTAGT. The CDR3 covers 14 residues. The CDR3 DNA, read in part, is TGTGCCAGCAGCCCACAGGGTGCGACCGGGGAG. Its translation is CASSPQGATGE. Given in full, the CDR3 is CASSPQGATGELFF.

This clone was picked up many times. The CDR3 end lies 3 residues beyond the end of the read and is filled in from the germline J gene. The V gene is TRBV6-9, the J gene TRBJ1-6, with D perhaps matching TRBD1 (5 bases). Germline-derived CDR1 and CDR2 are MNHGY and SVAAGI. This CDR3 region has 13 residues. The ends were cut back, 6 bases at V and 10 bases at J, with 13 bases in the middle. The CDR3 bases that were read are TGTGCCAGCAGAGGGGACTTTTCCTCACCC. Amino acid sequence: CASRGDFSSP. The entire CDR3 reads CASRGDFSSPLHF.